These 10 T cell receptor beta chains were sequenced from one sample in a study of T cell repertoires in cytomegalovirus infection. TCRdb re-derived calls from the reads in MiXCR, one entry per CDR3 protein. The sample holds more than 400,000 distinct CDR3 sequences, 26% seen once. Sequenced: PBMCs. These receptors all stem from a human donor in good health (CMV status not recorded). Some clones in this sample may be carry-over from other donors' samples.

With regard to this clonotype: A junction boundary mismatches the germline segment, possibly from a read error. Written as DNA, the CDR3 is TGTGCCAGCAGCTTAGGACTAGCGGGAGCCTCCGACAATGAGCAGTTCTTC. It codes for CASSLGLAGASDNEQFF. The rearrangement uses TRBV7-6 and TRBJ2-1; 12 bases align to TRBD2. This CDR3 has 17 residues. Germline CDR1 is SGHVS and CDR2 is FNYEAQ.

V usage is TRBV12-3 or TRBV12-4 and J usage is TRBJ1-5; 9 bases are shared with TRBD1. The CDR3 has 19 residues. V gave up 7 bases and J gave up 4 bases; unmatched junction bases: 20. CDR3 nucleotide sequence: TGTGCCAGCACCAAGAGGCCCGCCGGGACAGGGATTTCAAATCAGCCCCAGCATTTT. Protein: CASTKRPAGTGISNQPQHF.

The chain links TRBV28 to TRBJ1-2; 8 nucleotides line up with TRBD1. The V gene end was trimmed by 7 bases and the J gene end by 6 bases; junction bases not matched to a gene: 19. The CDR3 totals 17 residues. The germline V gene has CDR1 MDHEN and CDR2 SYDVKM. The CDR3 spells CASKITGAGGPRDGYTF. DNA of the CDR3: TGTGCCAGCAAGATAACCGGGGCAGGGGGCCCGAGAGATGGCTACACCTTC.

This clonotype has a count of ten or more. CDR3 protein: CASRPGTSASTDTQYF. CDR3 nucleotide sequence: TGTGCCAGCAGGCCCGGGACTTCGGCTAGCACAGATACGCAGTATTTT. The chain is built from TRBV12-3 or TRBV12-4 and TRBJ2-3, with D maybe TRBD2 (6 bases). V was clipped by 6 bases and J by 0 bases, with 16 bases between them. The CDR3 runs 16 residues.

Details on this clonotype: A junction end diverges from the germline sequence, so it may reflect a read error. This rearrangement joins TRBV29-1 to TRBJ1-4, with D uncertain. This CDR3 region has 12 residues. Germline-derived CDR1 and CDR2 are SQVTM and ANQGSEA. The CDR3 protein is CSVVGARENLFF. DNA of the CDR3: TGCAGCGTTGTAGGTGCTCGGGAAAATCTGTTTTTT.

This clonotype was picked up many times. J is TRBJ1-2 and V is TRBV7-2; TRBD1 agrees at 10 bases. The CDR3 has 16 amino acids. Germline CDR1 SGHTA, CDR2 FQGNSA. V shed 1 base and J 7 bases; nucleotides not matched to a gene: 9. The CDR3 DNA sequence: TGTGCCAGCAGCTTAGGACCTTCCCGGGACAGGGGTGGCTACACCTTC. It is translated as CASSLGPSRDRGGYTF.

This clonotype was seen a few times. The chain joins TRBV11-2 to TRBJ2-3; TRBD2 agrees at 8 bases. Germline V gene sequence: CDR1 SGHAT, CDR2 FQNNGV. The CDR3 has 15 amino acids. V gave up 7 bases and J gave up 5 bases; unmatched junction bases: 11. CDR3 amino acids: CASTTLVAGIDTQYF. The CDR3, as DNA: TGTGCCAGCACCACCTTGGTAGCGGGAATAGATACGCAGTATTTT.

The table lists this clonotype with a few counts. V and J are TRBV12-3 or TRBV12-4 and TRBJ2-1, with TRBD2 matching 9 bases. CDR3 length: 16 amino acids. V lost 5 bases and J lost 4; bases outside the gene matches: 9. In DNA form, the CDR3 reads TGTGCCAGCAGTGCCATAGCGGGAGAATGGTACAATGAGCAGTTCTTC. Protein: CASSAIAGEWYNEQFF.

The chain combines TRBV6-2 or TRBV6-3 with TRBJ2-7, with TRBD2 matching 15 bases. This CDR3 comprises 15 residues. Losses at the gene ends were 5 bases for V and 6 bases for J; bases not matched to a gene: 5. Germline V lookup: CDR1 MNHEY, CDR2 SVGEGT. This CDR3 is CASSRPGLAGGEQYF. The CDR3, as DNA: TGTGCCAGCAGTCGGCCGGGACTAGCGGGAGGCGAGCAGTACTTC.

The J gene is TRBJ2-7, the V gene TRBV4-2; D remains ambiguous. V was pared by 0 bases and J by 2 bases, with 11 bases between. The V gene's germline CDR1 is LGHNA and CDR2 YNFKEQ. CDR3 length: 15 residues. In DNA form, the CDR3 reads TGTGCCAGCAGCCAAGACTCCGAGGCCACCTACGAGCAGTACTTC. It is translated as CASSQDSEATYEQYF.